This T cell receptor (beta chain) was documented in a study of response to subunit inactivated influenza vaccine. This clonotype was seen a few times. TCRdb re-called the RT-PCR reads with MiXCR, one entry per CDR3 protein. The profile shows about 310,000 distinct CDR3 sequences, 20% to 25% of them singletons. The ends lost 4 bases at V and 4 bases at J; junction bases unmatched: 6. The CDR3 length is 15 residues. Germline V CDR1 and CDR2: SNHLY, FYNNEI. The chain links TRBV2 to TRBJ1-4, with 7 bases fitting TRBD1. This material consisted of PBMCs from blood, taken roughly 20 months after vaccination. The receptor was derived from a man aged 50-75 years who received an inactivated influenza vaccine. The DNA of the CDR3 is TGTGCCAGCAGTGGTTACGGGACAGATAATGAAAAACTGTTTTTT. This codes for CASSGYGTDNEKLFF.